The present TCR beta chain was sequenced within a study of blood T cell repertoires in COVID-19. Across the study: PBMCs, B-cell-depleted T cells, or T cells were the source of the cDNA or gDNA that made up the material.

This clone occurred a few times. Clones were sequenced by immunoSEQ multiplex PCR, and TCRdb holds only the in-frame ones, with some missing. This sample yields about 300,000 clones, of which under 90% are seen a single time; 8% to 13% belongs to the top ten. The junction had 7 bases not matched to a gene; V was cut back by 4 bases and J by 7 bases. Germline V gives CDR1 SGHRS, CDR2 YFSETQ. The CDR3 totals 13 residues. This receptor was taken from a woman between 18 and 29 years old who had recovered from COVID-19. What was sequenced was PBMCs or T cells enriched from blood (not recorded which). The chain employs TRBV5-1 and TRBJ1-1, with 7 positions matching TRBD1. CDR3 sequence (DNA): TGCGCCAGCAGCCTGTTACAGGGGCTTGAAGCTTTCTTT. Its protein product is CASSLLQGLEAFF.